This T cell receptor (beta chain) appears in the sequencing data of a study of T cells after yellow fever vaccination. UMIs were added to TCR cDNA along with a universal primer site when it was made by 5'RACE template switching. TCRdb reprocessed the 5' RACE reads via MiXCR and lists one record per CDR3 protein. The sample holds under 300,000 distinct CDR3 sequences, around 7% seen once. The germline gives CDR1 SGDLS, CDR2 YYNGEE. V was pared by 0 bases and J by 5 bases, with 14 bases between. The CDR3 sequence is 15 residues long. Study results and limitations: A weaker secondary response peaked on day 5, the primary on day 15. Clonotypes found in both CD4 and CD8 compartments made up a small share.

To note about this clonotype: What it binds is not known.

V usage is TRBV9 and J usage is TRBJ2-5; tentative D call: TRBD2 (6 bases). The sequence was collected from a man aged 25-40 years who received the YFV17D yellow fever vaccine. Sequences were derived from CD4+ T cells sorted from PBMCs, sampled 15 days after the yellow fever booster vaccination. As DNA, the CDR3 is TGTGCCAGCAGCGTAGATACTCCCGGAGGGGAGACCCAGTACTTC. Translation gives CASSVDTPGGETQYF.